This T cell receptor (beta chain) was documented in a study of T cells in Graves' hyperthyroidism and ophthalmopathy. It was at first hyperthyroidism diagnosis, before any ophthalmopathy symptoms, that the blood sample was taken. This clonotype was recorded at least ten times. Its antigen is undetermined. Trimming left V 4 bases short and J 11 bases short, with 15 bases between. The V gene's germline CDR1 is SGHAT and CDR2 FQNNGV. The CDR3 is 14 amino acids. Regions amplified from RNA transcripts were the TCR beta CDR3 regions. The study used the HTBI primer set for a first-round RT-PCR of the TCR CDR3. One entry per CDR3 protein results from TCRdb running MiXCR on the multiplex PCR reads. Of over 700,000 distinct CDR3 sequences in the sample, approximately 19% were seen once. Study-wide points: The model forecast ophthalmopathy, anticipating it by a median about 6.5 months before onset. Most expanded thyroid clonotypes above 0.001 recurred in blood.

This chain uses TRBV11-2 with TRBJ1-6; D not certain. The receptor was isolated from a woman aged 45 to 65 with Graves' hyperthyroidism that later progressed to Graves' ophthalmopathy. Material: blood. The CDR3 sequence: CASSSRTENPPLHF. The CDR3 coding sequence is TGTGCCAGCAGCTCACGGACGGAGAATCCACCCCTCCACTTT.